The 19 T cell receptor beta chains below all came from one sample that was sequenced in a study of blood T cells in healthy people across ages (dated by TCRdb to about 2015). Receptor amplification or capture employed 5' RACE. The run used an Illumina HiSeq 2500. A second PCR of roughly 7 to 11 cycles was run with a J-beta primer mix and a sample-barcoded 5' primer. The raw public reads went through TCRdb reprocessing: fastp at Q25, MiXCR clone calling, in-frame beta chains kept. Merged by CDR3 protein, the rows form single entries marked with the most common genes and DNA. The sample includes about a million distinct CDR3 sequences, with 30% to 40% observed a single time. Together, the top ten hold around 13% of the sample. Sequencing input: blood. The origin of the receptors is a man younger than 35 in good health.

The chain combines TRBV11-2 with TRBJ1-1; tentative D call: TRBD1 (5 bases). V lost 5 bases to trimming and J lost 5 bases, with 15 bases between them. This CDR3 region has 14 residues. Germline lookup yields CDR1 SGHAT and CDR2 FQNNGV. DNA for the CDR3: TGTGCCAGCAGCCGTGAGCTATGGGGGACTGAAGCTTTCTTT. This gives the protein CASSRELWGTEAFF.

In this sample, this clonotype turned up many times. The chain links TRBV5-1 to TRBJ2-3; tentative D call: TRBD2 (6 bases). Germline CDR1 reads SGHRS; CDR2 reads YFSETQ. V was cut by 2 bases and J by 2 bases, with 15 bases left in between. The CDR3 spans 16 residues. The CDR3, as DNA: TGCGCCAGCAGCTTCTCTGAACTAGCATCCACAGATACGCAGTATTTT. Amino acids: CASSFSELASTDTQYF.

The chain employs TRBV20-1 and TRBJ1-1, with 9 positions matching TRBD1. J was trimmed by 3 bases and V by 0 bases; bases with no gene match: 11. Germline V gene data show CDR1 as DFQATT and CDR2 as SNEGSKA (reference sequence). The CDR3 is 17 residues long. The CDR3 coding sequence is TGCAGTGCTAGAGACTCCCGGACAGGGGATCGGCACACTGAAGCTTTCTTT. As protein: CSARDSRTGDRHTEAFF.

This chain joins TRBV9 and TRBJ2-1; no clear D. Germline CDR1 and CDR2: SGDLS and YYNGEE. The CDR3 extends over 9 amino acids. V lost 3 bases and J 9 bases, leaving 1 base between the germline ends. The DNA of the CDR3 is TGTGCCAGCAGCGCTGAGCAGTTCTTC. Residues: CASSAEQFF.

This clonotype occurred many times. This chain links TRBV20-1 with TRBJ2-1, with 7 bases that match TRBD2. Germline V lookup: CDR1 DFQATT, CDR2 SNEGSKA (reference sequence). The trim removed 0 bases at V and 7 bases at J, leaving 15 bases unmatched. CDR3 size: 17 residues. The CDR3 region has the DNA TGCAGTGCTAGAGATCCGCTGGGGGGGGGAATCCGGAATGAGCAGTTCTTC. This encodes CSARDPLGGGIRNEQFF.

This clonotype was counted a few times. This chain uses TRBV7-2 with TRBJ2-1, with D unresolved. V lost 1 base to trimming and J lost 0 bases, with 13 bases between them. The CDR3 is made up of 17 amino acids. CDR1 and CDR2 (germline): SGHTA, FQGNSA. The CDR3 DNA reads TGTGCCAGCAGCTTAGGGACCCGCAGACACTCCTACAATGAGCAGTTCTTC. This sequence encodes CASSLGTRRHSYNEQFF.

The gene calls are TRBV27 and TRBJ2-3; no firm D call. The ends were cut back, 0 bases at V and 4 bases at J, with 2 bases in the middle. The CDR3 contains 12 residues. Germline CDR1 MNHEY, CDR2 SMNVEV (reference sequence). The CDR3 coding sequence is TGTGCCAGCAGTTTATCGTCAGATACGCAGTATTTT. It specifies CASSLSSDTQYF.

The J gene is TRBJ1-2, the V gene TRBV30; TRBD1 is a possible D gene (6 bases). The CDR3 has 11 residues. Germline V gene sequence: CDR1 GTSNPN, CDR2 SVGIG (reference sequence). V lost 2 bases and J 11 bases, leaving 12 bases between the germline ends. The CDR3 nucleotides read TGTGCCTGGAGTCCGGACAGACTATACACCTTC. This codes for CAWSPDRLYTF.

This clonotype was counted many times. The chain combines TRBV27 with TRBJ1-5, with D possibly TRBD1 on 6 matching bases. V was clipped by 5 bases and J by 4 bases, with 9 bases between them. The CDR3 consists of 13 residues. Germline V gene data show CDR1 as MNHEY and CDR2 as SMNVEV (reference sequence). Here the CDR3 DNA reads TGTGCCAGCAGTACAGGGCTGAATCAGCCCCAGCATTTT. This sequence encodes CASSTGLNQPQHF.

The CDR3 loop is CASRRQVNYGYTGELFF. In nucleotides, the CDR3 is TGTGCCAGCAGGCGACAGGTAAACTATGGCTACACCGGGGAGCTGTTTTTT. The rearrangement links TRBV6-2 or TRBV6-3 to TRBJ2-2; D might be TRBD1 (6 bases). Trimming removed 6 bases from V and 3 bases from J, with 20 bases in between. The CDR3 contains 17 residues. CDR1 and CDR2 from the germline V gene are MNHEY and SVGEGT.

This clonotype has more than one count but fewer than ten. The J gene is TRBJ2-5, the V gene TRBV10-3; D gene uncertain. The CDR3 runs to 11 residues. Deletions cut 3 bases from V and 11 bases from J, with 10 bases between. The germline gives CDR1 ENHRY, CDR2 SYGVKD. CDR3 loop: CAISDGNEQYF. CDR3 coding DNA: TGTGCCATCAGTGATGGCAATGAGCAGTACTTC.

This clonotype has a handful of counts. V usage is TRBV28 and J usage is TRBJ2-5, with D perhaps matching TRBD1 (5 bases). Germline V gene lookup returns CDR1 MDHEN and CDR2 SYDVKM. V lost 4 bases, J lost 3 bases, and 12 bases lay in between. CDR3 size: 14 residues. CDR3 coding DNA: TGTGCCAGCAGTTCCCCGGGCAGGGAAGAGACCCAGTACTTC. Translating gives CASSSPGREETQYF.

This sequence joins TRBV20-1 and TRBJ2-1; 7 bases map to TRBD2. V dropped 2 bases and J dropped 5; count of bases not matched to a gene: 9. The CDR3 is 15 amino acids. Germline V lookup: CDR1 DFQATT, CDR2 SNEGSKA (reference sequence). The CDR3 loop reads CSARSPGGTHNEQFF. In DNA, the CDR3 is TGCAGTGCTAGATCCCCGGGGGGTACCCACAATGAGCAGTTCTTC.

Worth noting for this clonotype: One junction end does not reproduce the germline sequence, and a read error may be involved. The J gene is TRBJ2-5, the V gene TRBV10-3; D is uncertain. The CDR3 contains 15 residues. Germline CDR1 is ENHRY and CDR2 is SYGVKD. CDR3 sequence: CTISESNSLQETQYF. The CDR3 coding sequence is TGTACCATCAGTGAGTCAAACAGCCTCCAAGAGACCCAGTACTTC.

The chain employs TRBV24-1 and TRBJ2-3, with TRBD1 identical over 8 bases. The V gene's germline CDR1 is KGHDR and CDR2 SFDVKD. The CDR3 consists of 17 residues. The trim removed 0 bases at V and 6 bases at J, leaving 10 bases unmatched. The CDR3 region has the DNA TGTGCCACCAGTGATTTGGGACAGGGAAGGGCCATGGATACGCAGTATTTT. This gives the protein CATSDLGQGRAMDTQYF.

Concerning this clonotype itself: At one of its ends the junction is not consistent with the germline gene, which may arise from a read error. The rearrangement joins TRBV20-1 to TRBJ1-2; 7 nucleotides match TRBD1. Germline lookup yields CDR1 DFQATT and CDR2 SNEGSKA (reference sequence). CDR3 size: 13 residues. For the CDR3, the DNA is TGCAGTGCTAGGGCTGGACAGGTCTATGACTACACCTTC. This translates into CSARAGQVYDYTF.

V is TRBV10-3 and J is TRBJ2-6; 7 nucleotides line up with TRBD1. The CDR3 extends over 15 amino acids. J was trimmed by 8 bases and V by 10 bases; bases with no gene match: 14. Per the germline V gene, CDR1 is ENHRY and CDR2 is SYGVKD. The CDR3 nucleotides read TGTGCCACCTTAATGGGACAGCAGTGGCCCAACGTCCTGACTTTC. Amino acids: CATLMGQQWPNVLTF.

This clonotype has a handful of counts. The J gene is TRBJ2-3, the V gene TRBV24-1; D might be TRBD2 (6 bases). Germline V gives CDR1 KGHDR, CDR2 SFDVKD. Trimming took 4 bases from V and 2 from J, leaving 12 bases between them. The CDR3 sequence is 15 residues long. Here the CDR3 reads CATSDTGRDTDTQYF. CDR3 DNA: TGTGCCACCAGTGACACCGGGAGAGACACAGATACGCAGTATTTT.

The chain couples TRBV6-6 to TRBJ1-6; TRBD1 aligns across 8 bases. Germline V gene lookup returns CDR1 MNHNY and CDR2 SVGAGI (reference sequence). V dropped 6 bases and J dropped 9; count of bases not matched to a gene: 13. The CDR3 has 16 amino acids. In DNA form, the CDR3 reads TGTGCCAGCAGCCCCTCCGACAGGGGTGACAGTTCACCCCTCCACTTT. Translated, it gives CASSPSDRGDSSPLHF.